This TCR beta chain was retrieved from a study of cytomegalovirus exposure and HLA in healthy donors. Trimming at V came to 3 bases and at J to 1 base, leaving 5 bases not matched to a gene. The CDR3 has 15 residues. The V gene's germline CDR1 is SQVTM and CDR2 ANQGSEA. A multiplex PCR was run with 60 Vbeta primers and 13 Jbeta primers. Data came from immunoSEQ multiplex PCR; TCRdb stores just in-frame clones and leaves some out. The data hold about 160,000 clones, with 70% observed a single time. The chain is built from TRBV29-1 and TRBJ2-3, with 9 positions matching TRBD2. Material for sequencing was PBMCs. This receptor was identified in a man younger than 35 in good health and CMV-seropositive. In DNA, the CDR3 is TGCAGCGTTGAGGGCGGCGGGGGGGGCACAGATACGCAGTATTTT. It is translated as CSVEGGGGGTDTQYF.